This T cell receptor (beta chain) is drawn from a study of lymphopenia after photon versus proton radiotherapy. V lost 3 bases and J lost 7; bases outside the gene matches: 5. The CDR3 sequence is 14 residues long. The germline gives CDR1 SGDLS, CDR2 YYNGEE. Only in-frame clones appear in the TCRdb table, and some are missing; sequencing was by immunoSEQ multiplex PCR. The data show around 63,000 clones, about 87% seen once. The sample in question was peripheral blood, obtained from a patient treated with proton-based radiotherapy. The V and J genes are TRBV9 and TRBJ1-4, with TRBD1 matching over 8 bases. The sequence was collected from a man of 80 years or more with esophageal cancer. The CDR3 loop is CASSATGESEKLFF. The CDR3 DNA sequence: TGTGCCAGCAGCGCGACAGGGGAGAGTGAAAAACTGTTTTTT. Looking up the rest from reference TRBV9 and TRBJ1-4 gives the full variable domain: DSGVTQTPKHLITATGQRVTLRCSPRSGDLSVYWYQQSLDQGLQFLIQYYNGEERAKGNILERFSAQQFPDLHSELNLSSLELGDSALYFCASSATGESEKLFFGSGTQLSVL.